One and the same sample provided the 11 T cell receptor beta chains below, sequenced in a study of blood T cell repertoires in COVID-19. The method was immunoSEQ multiplex PCR; TCRdb's version includes in-frame clones alone and lacks a portion of them. The sample carries a few hundred thousand clones, 80% to 90% recorded once. The sequenced sample consisted of PBMCs or T cells enriched from blood (not recorded which). The receptors derive from a woman aged 35 to 49 with acute COVID-19.

The CDR3 spells CASSIESWSGQGFSGYTF. Written as DNA, the CDR3 is TGTGCCAGTAGTATAGAGTCGTGGTCTGGACAGGGTTTTTCCGGCTACACCTTC. The gene calls are TRBV19 and TRBJ1-2, with 8 bases matching TRBD1. The germline V gene has CDR1 LNHDA and CDR2 SQIVND (reference sequence). The CDR3 consists of 18 residues. Trimming took 0 bases from V and 8 from J; bases not matched to a gene: 17.

This rearrangement joins TRBV5-1 to TRBJ2-5; the D is unclear. This CDR3 is 12 amino acids long. Trimming took off 4 bases at V and 0 bases at J, with 4 bases between the two ends. Germline lookup yields CDR1 SGHRS and CDR2 YFSETQ. The CDR3 here is CASSQNQETQYF. DNA of the CDR3: TGCGCCAGCAGCCAAAACCAAGAGACCCAGTACTTC.

The V call is TRBV3-1 (or the pseudogene TRBV3-2), the J call TRBJ2-3; D is ambiguous. V was clipped by 5 bases and J by 0 bases, with 12 bases between them. Germline V CDR1 and CDR2: LGHDT, YNNKEL (reference sequence). The CDR3 totals 15 residues. The CDR3 spells CASSINSVSTDTQYF. DNA for the CDR3: TGTGCCAGCAGCATAAATTCCGTGAGCACAGATACGCAGTATTTT.

This clone has only a few counts. The V gene is TRBV5-1, the J gene TRBJ2-1, with a tentative D call TRBD2 (5 bases). Germline V gene lookup returns CDR1 SGHRS and CDR2 YFSETQ. This CDR3 is built from 13 residues. The V gene lost 4 bases and the J gene lost 8 bases, with 13 bases spanning the gap. CDR3 loop: CASSPGERDEQFF. Written as DNA, the CDR3 is TGCGCCAGCAGCCCCGGGGAGAGAGATGAGCAGTTCTTC.

This rearrangement joins TRBV6-4 to TRBJ1-5; weak D call: TRBD1 (5 bases). The CDR3 contains 17 residues. Between the trimmed V and J ends, which lost 6 bases and 0 bases, there was a span of 18 bases. Per the germline V gene, CDR1 is MRHNA and CDR2 is SNTAGT. The CDR3 nucleotides read TGTGCCAGCAGGACCCACGGGGGTCGAGATAGCAATCAGCCCCAGCATTTT. It codes for CASRTHGGRDSNQPQHF.

The gene calls are TRBV7-2 and TRBJ2-2; 12 bases agree with TRBD2. Germline V gene lookup returns CDR1 SGHTA and CDR2 FQGNSA. Germline trimming cut 5 bases from V and 5 bases from J; bases unmatched to any gene: 9. The CDR3 runs 17 residues. The CDR3 is CASSPRLAGVRTGELFF. Here the CDR3 DNA reads TGTGCCAGCAGCCCGCGACTAGCGGGAGTACGGACCGGGGAGCTGTTTTTT.

V and J are TRBV3-1 (or the pseudogene TRBV3-2) and TRBJ1-2; 7 nucleotides align to TRBD1. The CDR3 is made up of 15 amino acids. The germline V gene encodes CDR1 LGHDT and CDR2 YNNKEL (reference sequence). V lost 1 base to trimming and J lost 4 bases; unmatched junction nucleotides: 6. In DNA form, the CDR3 reads TGTGCCAGCAGCCAAGGGCAGGGGGTTGTCTATGGCTACACCTTC. It codes for CASSQGQGVVYGYTF.

The J gene is TRBJ2-5, the V gene TRBV5-8, with D maybe TRBD2 (6 bases). The CDR3 contains 12 residues. V lost 7 bases, J lost 5 bases, and 12 bases lay in between. Germline CDR1 reads SGHTS; CDR2 reads YDEGEE. The CDR3 region is CASLRGLETQYF. The DNA for the CDR3 is TGTGCCAGCCTTCGGGGGTTGGAGACCCAGTACTTC.

The chain has TRBV2 and TRBJ2-1; perhaps TRBD2 as D (5 bases). This CDR3 is 11 amino acids long. Between the trimmed V and J ends, which lost 7 bases and 10 bases, there was a span of 11 bases. CDR1 and CDR2 from the germline V gene are SNHLY and FYNNEI. CDR3 protein: CASINSVEQFF. CDR3 sequence (DNA): TGTGCCAGCATAAATAGCGTAGAGCAGTTCTTC.

V and J are TRBV7-8 and TRBJ1-6; D might be TRBD1 (5 bases). CDR1 is SGHVS and CDR2 is FQNEAQ in the germline V gene. The CDR3 is 15 amino acids. Trimming shortened V by 0 bases and J by 7 bases, and 10 bases separated the two germline ends. DNA of the CDR3: TGTGCCAGCAGCTTAGCGGCAGGGAAGAATTCACCCCTCCACTTT. Encoded protein: CASSLAAGKNSPLHF.

The chain links TRBV11-2 to TRBJ2-1; D possibly corresponds to TRBD1 (5 bases). Germline V gene sequence: CDR1 SGHAT, CDR2 FQNNGV. The CDR3 is made up of 13 amino acids. The V end lost 5 bases, the J end lost 7 bases, and 12 bases lay between the germline ends. For the CDR3, the DNA is TGTGCCAGCAGCCACCCCAAGGGGAATGAGCAGTTCTTC. Its translation: CASSHPKGNEQFF.